These 31 T cell receptor beta chains were sequenced from one sample in a study of response to subunit inactivated influenza vaccine. A single record per CDR3 protein comes from TCRdb applying MiXCR to the RT-PCR reads. The table shows 610,000 or so distinct CDR3 sequences, with roughly 15% occurring only once. This specimen consisted of PBMCs from blood, obtained approximately 13 days after vaccination. These receptors all stem from a man aged 45 to 65 who received an inactivated influenza vaccine.

This sequence joins TRBV5-8 and TRBJ2-2; TRBD1 might be the D (6 bases). V dropped 4 bases and J dropped 2 bases, with 12 bases sitting between them. This CDR3 is 15 amino acids long. Germline V gene lookup returns CDR1 SGHTS and CDR2 YDEGEE. This CDR3 is CASSPMGANTGELFF. CDR3 sequence (DNA): TGTGCCAGCAGCCCAATGGGGGCTAACACCGGGGAGCTGTTTTTT.

The chain links TRBV7-9 to TRBJ2-2, with D perhaps matching TRBD1 (6 bases). The germline V and J ends were trimmed by 3 bases and 9 bases, with 14 bases remaining between them. The CDR3 runs 14 residues. The germline gives CDR1 SEHNR, CDR2 FQNEAQ (reference sequence). The CDR3 nucleotides read TGTGCCAGCAGCTTTAACACAGGGTCCAGGGAGCTGTTTTTT. Amino acid sequence: CASSFNTGSRELFF.

This rearrangement joins TRBV5-6 to TRBJ2-5; no firm D call. This CDR3 region has 17 residues. Germline V lookup: CDR1 SGHDT, CDR2 YYEEEE. Trimming took 0 bases from V and 0 from J, leaving 15 bases between them. The CDR3 DNA is TGTGCCAGCAGCTTGGGGCCAAAGCCTCCGCACCAAGAGACCCAGTACTTC. Its protein product is CASSLGPKPPHQETQYF.

The table lists this clonotype with many counts. The V and J genes are TRBV7-9 and TRBJ2-1; D not certain. The germline V gene has CDR1 SEHNR and CDR2 FQNEAQ (reference sequence). CDR3 length: 12 residues. V lost 1 base and J lost 8, with 6 bases in between. CDR3 sequence: CASSLGSYEQFF. The CDR3 DNA sequence: TGTGCCAGCAGCTTAGGGTCGTATGAGCAGTTCTTC.

V usage is TRBV11-2 and J usage is TRBJ2-3; 9 bases are shared with TRBD2. V lost 5 bases, J lost 0 bases, and 12 bases stayed unmatched. CDR1 and CDR2 (germline): SGHAT, FQNNGV. The CDR3 loop spans 18 amino acids. Written as DNA, the CDR3 is TGTGCCAGCAGCACGACTAGCGGTGGGCCGGGAAGCACAGATACGCAGTATTTT. The encoded protein is CASSTTSGGPGSTDTQYF.

The chain joins TRBV18 to TRBJ2-7; D may be TRBD1 (5 bases). V dropped 2 bases and J dropped 6 bases, with 14 bases sitting between them. This CDR3 contains 14 residues. Germline V gene lookup returns CDR1 KGHSH and CDR2 LQKENI. CDR3 amino acids: CASSPSPGLAEQYF. CDR3 nucleotides: TGTGCCAGCTCACCATCTCCAGGGCTGGCCGAGCAGTACTTC.

CDR3 in DNA: TGTGCCATCAGTGAGTCGTTGGGGTACACCGGGGAGCTGTTTTTT. Translated: CAISESLGYTGELFF. The V gene is TRBV10-3, the J gene TRBJ2-2; D remains unclear. The CDR3 runs to 15 residues. Germline CDR1 ENHRY, CDR2 SYGVKD. The V end was cut by 0 bases, the J end by 3 bases, with 8 bases between.

This clonotype came up a few times. V is TRBV11-2 and J is TRBJ1-1; 11 positions match TRBD1. CDR3 length: 16 amino acids. Germline assignment: CDR1 SGHAT and CDR2 FQNNGV. J lost 3 bases, V lost 1 base, and 4 bases had no gene match. DNA of the CDR3: TGTGCCAGCAGCTTAGGGCGGGGACAGGGGGACACTGAAGCTTTCTTT. Amino acid sequence: CASSLGRGQGDTEAFF.

The chain links TRBV3-1 to TRBJ2-3; D perhaps matches TRBD1 (6 bases). The CDR3 extends over 15 amino acids. Deletions cut 8 bases from V and 11 bases from J, with 26 bases between. Germline V gene sequence: CDR1 LGHDT, CDR2 YNNKEL (reference sequence). The CDR3 DNA reads TGTGCCAGCGGAGAAGGGGCCCTAGGTCGAGGGGGGCAGTATTTT. This codes for CASGEGALGRGGQYF.

This rearrangement joins TRBV5-1 to TRBJ2-5, with no clear D. V lost 4 bases and J 0 bases, leaving 16 bases between the germline ends. Germline-derived CDR1 and CDR2 are SGHRS and YFSETQ. The CDR3 extends over 16 amino acids. This CDR3 is CASSSVHVGYQETQYF. The CDR3 DNA reads TGCGCCAGCAGCAGTGTACATGTTGGGTACCAAGAGACCCAGTACTTC.

The chain recombines TRBV7-6 with TRBJ2-3, with TRBD2 matching over 11 bases. The CDR3 contains 19 residues. Germline V gene sequence: CDR1 SGHVS, CDR2 FNYEAQ. Unmatched junction bases numbered 13, after V lost 1 base and J lost 4 bases. This CDR3 is CASSLDRGSLAGGSDTQYF. Written as DNA, the CDR3 is TGTGCCAGCAGCTTAGATCGAGGGAGTCTAGCGGGAGGCTCAGATACGCAGTATTTT.

The rearrangement links TRBV4-3 to TRBJ2-3; 8 bases map to TRBD1. Per germline, CDR1 LGHNA and CDR2 YSLEER. V trimming: 2 bases; J trimming: 2 bases; junction bases outside the gene matches: 9. The CDR3 sequence is 17 residues long. The chain's CDR3 is CASSQYPGQGHTDTQYF. The DNA for the CDR3 is TGCGCCAGCAGCCAATATCCCGGACAGGGACACACAGATACGCAGTATTTT.

The chain is built from TRBV5-5 and TRBJ1-2; the D is unclear. CDR3 length: 14 amino acids. Trimming stripped 4 bases from V and 2 bases from J, with 12 bases between. CDR1 SGHKS and CDR2 YYEKEE come from the germline V gene (reference sequence). The chain's CDR3 is CASSTIGSNYGYTF. The DNA of the CDR3 is TGTGCCAGCAGCACTATAGGTTCCAACTATGGCTACACCTTC.

This clonotype was seen ten or more times. This chain joins TRBV11-2 and TRBJ2-7; TRBD2 aligns across 11 bases. This CDR3 comprises 18 residues. In germline, CDR1 is SGHAT, CDR2 FQNNGV. Unmatched junction bases numbered 12, after V lost 1 base and J lost 4 bases. CDR3 region: CASSLVNYGTSGFYEQYF. The CDR3 coding sequence is TGTGCCAGCAGCTTAGTAAATTACGGGACTAGCGGCTTTTACGAGCAGTACTTC.

The chain links TRBV12-3 or TRBV12-4 to TRBJ2-4; 14 nucleotides align to TRBD2. J lost 4 bases, V lost 2 bases, and 4 bases had no gene match. There are 17 residues in the CDR3. Here the CDR3 reads CASSLRTSGGTKNIQYF. CDR3 in DNA: TGTGCCAGCAGTTTAAGGACTAGCGGGGGGACGAAAAACATTCAGTACTTC.

The chain joins TRBV18 to TRBJ2-3; 8 bases are shared with TRBD1. Germline lookup yields CDR1 KGHSH and CDR2 LQKENI. This CDR3 is built from 16 residues. The junction had 11 bases not matched to a gene; V was cut back by 1 base and J by 8 bases. The CDR3 here is CASSPREWTGRSTQYF. CDR3 sequence (DNA): TGTGCCAGCTCACCACGAGAGTGGACAGGGAGGAGTACGCAGTATTTT.

The chain links TRBV21-1 to TRBJ1-4. TRBV21-1 is a listed pseudogene. The CDR3 consists of 18 residues. The CDR3 coding sequence is TGTGCCAGCAGCAAACCCAATACCCCAAATATGCCGGATGAAAAACTGTTTTTT. Translating gives CASSKPNTPNMPDEKLFF.

This rearrangement joins TRBV12-3 or TRBV12-4 to TRBJ2-2; D perhaps matches TRBD1 (6 bases). V was shortened by 6 bases and J by 3 bases, with 14 bases between the two germline ends. This CDR3 region has 15 residues. The DNA of the CDR3 is TGTGCCAGCAGCACCGGGACATCTCACACCGGGGAGCTGTTTTTT. Protein: CASSTGTSHTGELFF.

The V call is TRBV5-1, the J call TRBJ2-5; a possible D gene is TRBD2 (6 bases). Germline-derived CDR1 and CDR2 are SGHRS and YFSETQ. V was clipped by 4 bases and J by 0 bases, with 13 bases between them. The CDR3 has 15 amino acids. DNA for the CDR3: TGCGCCAGCAGCCTAAACCGGGGGAACCAAGAGACCCAGTACTTC. This gives the protein CASSLNRGNQETQYF.

This clonotype showed up many times. The chain has TRBV15 and TRBJ1-5, with D unclear. In germline, CDR1 is LNHNV, CDR2 YYDKDF (reference sequence). The CDR3 has 15 residues. V lost 5 bases, J lost 2 bases, and 13 bases lay in between. The CDR3 here is CATSPPAGGNQPQHF. The CDR3 nucleotides read TGTGCCACCAGCCCTCCGGCGGGTGGCAATCAGCCCCAGCATTTT.

The gene calls are TRBV6-1 and TRBJ2-1; D might be TRBD2 (5 bases). The CDR3 is 14 residues long. The germline V gene encodes CDR1 MNHNS and CDR2 SASEGT. Trimming pared 4 bases from V and 9 bases from J, leaving 16 bases between. The CDR3 DNA follows: TGTGCCAGCAGTGGCGGAGGACTGGGCGGTGAGCAGTTCTTC. This translates into CASSGGGLGGEQFF.

The chain recombines TRBV12-5 with TRBJ2-3; D is possibly TRBD2 (5 bases). Deletions cut 9 bases from V and 2 bases from J, with 12 bases between. Germline lookup yields CDR1 LGHNT and CDR2 FRNRAP. This CDR3 is built from 13 residues. The CDR3 loop reads CASKRSVTDTQYF. Written as DNA, the CDR3 is TGTGCTAGCAAGCGGTCTGTCACAGATACGCAGTATTTT.

This clonotype has a handful of counts. The chain employs TRBV12-3 or TRBV12-4 and TRBJ2-3; TRBD2 agrees at 10 bases. Losses at the gene ends were 5 bases for V and 1 base for J; bases not matched to a gene: 6. The CDR3 has 16 amino acids. The CDR3 sequence: CASSAYLAGGTDTQYF. CDR3 sequence (DNA): TGTGCCAGCAGTGCCTATCTAGCGGGGGGCACAGATACGCAGTATTTT.

This chain uses TRBV4-1 with TRBJ2-1; 7 nucleotides align to TRBD2. V gave up 0 bases and J gave up 0 bases; unmatched junction bases: 8. The CDR3 runs 18 residues. Germline V gene data show CDR1 as MGHRA and CDR2 as YSYEKL. CDR3 loop: CASSQESGIVSSYNEQFF. The CDR3 DNA reads TGCGCCAGCAGCCAAGAAAGCGGGATCGTTAGCTCCTACAATGAGCAGTTCTTC.

This clonotype has only a few counts. The J gene is TRBJ1-5, the V gene TRBV5-5; TRBD1 might be the D (6 bases). Germline lookup yields CDR1 SGHKS and CDR2 YYEKEE (reference sequence). The V end lost 2 bases, the J end lost 1 base, and 10 bases lay between the germline ends. This CDR3 spans 15 amino acids. The CDR3 sequence: CASSFTGFSNQPQHF. DNA for the CDR3: TGTGCCAGCAGCTTTACAGGGTTCAGCAATCAGCCCCAGCATTTT.

This clonotype has a count of ten or more. The chain joins TRBV7-9 to TRBJ2-1; a weak D match, TRBD2 (7 bases). The CDR3 extends over 13 amino acids. Germline V gene sequence: CDR1 SEHNR, CDR2 FQNEAQ (reference sequence). The ends were cut back, 3 bases at V and 7 bases at J, with 10 bases in the middle. CDR3 sequence (DNA): TGTGCCAGCAGCTTCCGGGGGGCAAATGAGCAGTTCTTC. This translates into CASSFRGANEQFF. Together with reference TRBV7-9 and TRBJ2-1, the CDR3 gives the full variable domain: DTGVSQNPRHKITKRGQNVTFRCDPISEHNRLYWYRQTLGQGPEFLTYFQNEAQLEKSRLLSDRFSAERPKGSFSTLEIQRTEQGDSAMYLCASSFRGANEQFFGPGTRLTVL.

This clonotype was seen a handful of times. V and J are TRBV6-2 or TRBV6-3 and TRBJ2-3; maybe TRBD1 (6 bases). Germline CDR1 reads MNHEY; CDR2 reads SVGEGT. The CDR3 runs 15 residues. Trimming left V 6 bases short and J 2 bases short, with 15 bases between. CDR3 in DNA: TGTGCCAGCAGACAGGGACACCTTCCCACAGATACGCAGTATTTT. It specifies CASRQGHLPTDTQYF.

The chain joins TRBV12-3 or TRBV12-4 to TRBJ2-1, with a possible D match to TRBD1 (6 bases). V was cut by 7 bases and J by 8 bases, with 21 bases left in between. This CDR3 comprises 15 residues. The CDR3 loop is CASTPAGAGLYEQFF. The CDR3, as DNA: TGTGCCAGCACTCCCGCAGGGGCAGGTCTATATGAGCAGTTCTTC.

J is TRBJ1-1 and V is TRBV3-1; TRBD1 might be the D (5 bases). Germline V CDR1 and CDR2: LGHDT, YNNKEL (reference sequence). V was shortened by 5 bases and J by 5 bases, with 18 bases between the two germline ends. The CDR3 totals 15 residues. The CDR3 protein is CASSYSPGTGTEAFF. The DNA of the CDR3 is TGTGCCAGCAGCTATTCTCCGGGGACGGGGACTGAAGCTTTCTTT.

The sample holds a few counts of this clonotype. This chain connects TRBV11-1 to TRBJ2-7, with D tentatively TRBD1 (7 bases). Germline V gene sequence: CDR1 SGHAT, CDR2 FQDESV (reference sequence). V lost 4 bases to trimming and J lost 6 bases, with 13 bases between them. This CDR3 has 13 residues. CDR3 protein: CASSSQGTGEQYF. The CDR3 nucleotides are TGTGCCAGCAGCTCACAGGGGACTGGCGAGCAGTACTTC.

This clonotype was detected only a few times. This chain links TRBV7-9 with TRBJ2-7, with 11 positions matching TRBD2. The CDR3 is made up of 15 amino acids. Germline CDR1 and CDR2: SEHNR and FQNEAQ (reference sequence). Losses at the gene ends were 0 bases for V and 7 bases for J; bases not matched to a gene: 5. The CDR3 loop is CASSLALAGGREQYF. In DNA form, the CDR3 reads TGTGCCAGCAGCTTAGCCCTAGCGGGGGGCCGGGAGCAGTACTTC.